This entry concerns a single T cell receptor beta chain. Its antigen remains unidentified. Clones were sequenced by immunoSEQ multiplex PCR, and TCRdb holds only the in-frame ones, with some missing. The data hold around 30,000 clones, with 90% to 98% observed a single time. This record belongs to a study of monozygotic twins with cystic fibrosis. Trimming left V 4 bases short and J 6 bases short, with 13 bases between. Germline V gives CDR1 LNHDA, CDR2 SQIVND (reference sequence). This CDR3 comprises 13 residues. The study, taken as a whole, reports: Shared CDR3 numbers were not associated with age, concordance or severity. Low clonality (median about 0.0095) suggested a mostly naive repertoire. Unrelated CF individuals shared fewer identical clonotypes than monozygotic CF twins.

This TCR was recovered from a girl aged 2 to 10 with cystic fibrosis. The chain has TRBV19 and TRBJ2-7; D perhaps matches TRBD1 (6 bases). Sequences were obtained from blood. For the CDR3, the DNA is TGTGCCAGTAGTAATACAGGGCCCCTCGAGCAGTACTTC. The encoded protein is CASSNTGPLEQYF.